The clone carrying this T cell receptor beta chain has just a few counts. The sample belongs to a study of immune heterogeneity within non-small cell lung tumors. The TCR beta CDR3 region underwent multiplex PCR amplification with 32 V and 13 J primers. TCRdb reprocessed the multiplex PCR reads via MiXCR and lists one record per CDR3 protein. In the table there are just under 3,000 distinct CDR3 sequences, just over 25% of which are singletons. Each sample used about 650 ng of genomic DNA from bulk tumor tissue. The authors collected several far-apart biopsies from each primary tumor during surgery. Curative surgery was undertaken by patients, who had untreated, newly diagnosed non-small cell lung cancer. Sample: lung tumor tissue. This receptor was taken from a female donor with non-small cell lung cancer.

Written as DNA, the CDR3 is TGTGCCAGCAGCAAAACCCCGACAGGCCTGAACACTGAAGCTTTCTTT. Encoded protein: CASSKTPTGLNTEAFF. J is TRBJ1-1 and V is TRBV11-2; the D gene is possibly TRBD1 (6 bases). Trimming cost V 5 bases and J 0 bases, with 16 bases left between them. CDR1 and CDR2 (germline): SGHAT, FQNNGV. The CDR3 totals 16 residues.